The rows below give T cell receptor beta chains drawn from one sample of a study of T-cell reconstitution after alpha-beta-depleted transplantation in children. Each CDR3 protein gets one entry after TCRdb re-called the PCR reads with MiXCR. Among approximately 340,000 distinct CDR3 sequences, over 9% were seen once, and the ten largest hold 2% to 2.5%. Material: PBMCs from the stem cell graft donor, obtained from the stem cell graft. These receptors were obtained from a human donor who donated a stem cell graft to a child with acute lymphoblastic leukemia. CDR3s include the opening cysteine and the closing phenylalanine or tryptophan. Fields, in order: J gene, clone size, V gene, D gene, CDR3 protein, CDR3 DNA. The D gene is left open where the match is weak. Clone sizes are given selectively: once, few, many, or a class where the clone is expanded.

j_call: TRBJ2-1
clone_size: NA
v_call: TRBV7-9
d_call: NA
cdr3_aa: CASSLVASVGATEQFF
cdr3_nt: TGTGCCAGCAGCTTAGTCGCGAGCGTCGGGGCCACTGAGCAGTTCTTC

j_call: TRBJ2-3
clone_size: NA
v_call: TRBV7-3
d_call: TRBD2
cdr3_aa: CASGASGRGSTDTQYF
cdr3_nt: TGTGCCAGCGGGGCTAGCGGGAGAGGCAGCACAGATACGCAGTATTTT

j_call: TRBJ2-1
clone_size: many
v_call: TRBV12-3/TRBV12-4
d_call: NA
cdr3_aa: CASRTLANYNEQFF
cdr3_nt: TGTGCCAGCAGAACCCTAGCGAACTACAATGAGCAGTTCTTC

j_call: TRBJ2-2
clone_size: few
v_call: TRBV28
d_call: TRBD2
cdr3_aa: CASSLRLAGGVFNTGELFF
cdr3_nt: TGTGCCAGCAGTTTACGACTAGCGGGGGGCGTATTTAACACCGGGGAGCTGTTTTTT

j_call: TRBJ2-3
clone_size: NA
v_call: TRBV28
d_call: TRBD1
cdr3_aa: CASSPVGTGDTQYF
cdr3_nt: TGTGCCAGCAGTCCGGTCGGGACAGGAGATACGCAGTATTTT

j_call: TRBJ2-7
clone_size: many
v_call: TRBV11-2
d_call: TRBD1
cdr3_aa: CASSPRGGGTGGGYEQYF
cdr3_nt: TGTGCCAGCAGCCCTAGAGGTGGGGGGACAGGCGGAGGCTACGAGCAGTACTTC

j_call: TRBJ2-7
clone_size: many
v_call: TRBV20-1
d_call: NA
cdr3_aa: CSASARAQYEQYF
cdr3_nt: TGCAGTGCTAGTGCCAGGGCTCAATACGAGCAGTACTTC

j_call: TRBJ1-2
clone_size: NA
v_call: TRBV6-5
d_call: NA
cdr3_aa: CASSYSMGGNYGYTF
cdr3_nt: TGTGCCAGCAGTTACTCGATGGGCGGTAACTATGGCTACACCTTC

j_call: TRBJ1-1
clone_size: many
v_call: TRBV7-9
d_call: NA
cdr3_aa: CASSLTEGAEAFF
cdr3_nt: TGTGCCAGCAGCCTTACAGAGGGTGCTGAAGCTTTCTTT

j_call: TRBJ2-7
clone_size: NA
v_call: TRBV28
d_call: NA
cdr3_aa: CASSLLTYEQYF
cdr3_nt: TGTGCCAGCAGTTTACTTACCTACGAGCAGTACTTC

j_call: TRBJ1-2
clone_size: NA
v_call: TRBV7-2
d_call: NA
cdr3_aa: CASSLVPGQHYGYTF
cdr3_nt: TGTGCCAGCAGCTTAGTGCCCGGACAGCACTATGGCTACACCTTC

j_call: TRBJ2-2
clone_size: few
v_call: TRBV25-1
d_call: TRBD1
cdr3_aa: CASSALPPGQGARTGELFF
cdr3_nt: TGTGCCAGCAGTGCCCTACCCCCCGGACAGGGGGCGAGAACCGGGGAGCTGTTTTTT

j_call: TRBJ2-5
clone_size: few
v_call: TRBV5-1
d_call: NA
cdr3_aa: CASSLEEIGGDQETQYF
cdr3_nt: TGCGCCAGCAGCTTGGAGGAAATTGGTGGAGACCAAGAGACCCAGTACTTC

j_call: TRBJ2-1
clone_size: NA
v_call: TRBV12-3/TRBV12-4
d_call: TRBD2
cdr3_aa: CASSLLAGGGEQFF
cdr3_nt: TGTGCCAGCAGTTTGCTAGCGGGCGGTGGTGAGCAGTTCTTC

j_call: TRBJ2-7
clone_size: few
v_call: TRBV20-1
d_call: TRBD2
cdr3_aa: CSALSGRVPYEQYF
cdr3_nt: TGCAGTGCTCTCAGCGGGAGGGTTCCCTACGAGCAGTACTTC

j_call: TRBJ2-3
clone_size: NA
v_call: TRBV10-3
d_call: NA
cdr3_aa: CAIGLSTDTQYF
cdr3_nt: TGTGCCATCGGCTTATCCACAGATACGCAGTATTTT

j_call: TRBJ2-7
clone_size: NA
v_call: TRBV10-3
d_call: NA
cdr3_aa: CAITEDPTAYEQYF
cdr3_nt: TGTGCCATCACCGAGGACCCCACCGCCTACGAGCAGTACTTC

j_call: TRBJ2-7
clone_size: NA
v_call: TRBV20-1
d_call: NA
cdr3_aa: CSARAERYEQYF
cdr3_nt: TGCAGTGCTAGAGCGGAGAGGTACGAGCAGTACTTC

j_call: TRBJ2-3
clone_size: NA
v_call: TRBV7-2
d_call: TRBD2
cdr3_aa: CASSFRLAGVPDTQYF
cdr3_nt: TGTGCCAGCAGCTTTAGACTAGCGGGAGTCCCAGATACGCAGTATTTT

j_call: TRBJ1-1
clone_size: NA
v_call: TRBV7-3
d_call: NA
cdr3_aa: CASSQRGGTEAFF
cdr3_nt: TGTGCCAGCAGCCAAAGGGGAGGCACTGAAGCTTTCTTT

j_call: TRBJ2-2
clone_size: few
v_call: TRBV7-9
d_call: NA
cdr3_aa: CASSLGAKGPNTGELFF
cdr3_nt: TGTGCCAGCAGCTTAGGTGCGAAGGGGCCAAACACCGGGGAGCTGTTTTTT

j_call: TRBJ1-1
clone_size: NA
v_call: TRBV6-5
d_call: TRBD1
cdr3_aa: CASSRRQGTAFF
cdr3_nt: TGTGCCAGCAGTAGAAGACAGGGTACAGCTTTCTTT

j_call: TRBJ2-3
clone_size: NA
v_call: TRBV4-1
d_call: TRBD2
cdr3_aa: CAISQDGTSGRTDTQYF
cdr3_nt: TGCGCCATCAGCCAAGATGGGACTAGCGGGCGCACAGATACGCAGTATTTT

j_call: TRBJ2-1
clone_size: few
v_call: TRBV4-1
d_call: NA
cdr3_aa: CASSQGGRSSYNEQFF
cdr3_nt: TGCGCCAGCAGCCAGGGCGGGCGGAGCTCCTACAATGAGCAGTTCTTC

j_call: TRBJ2-5
clone_size: few
v_call: TRBV5-5
d_call: TRBD2
cdr3_aa: CASSSTSVETQYF
cdr3_nt: TGTGCCAGCAGCTCCACTAGCGTAGAGACCCAGTACTTC

j_call: TRBJ2-7
clone_size: many
v_call: TRBV5-1
d_call: NA
cdr3_aa: CASSLSPYEQYF
cdr3_nt: TGCGCCAGCAGCTTGTCCCCCTACGAGCAGTACTTC

j_call: TRBJ2-2
clone_size: few
v_call: TRBV5-1
d_call: NA
cdr3_aa: CASSWDGPNTGELFF
cdr3_nt: TGCGCCAGCAGCTGGGACGGCCCGAACACCGGGGAGCTGTTTTTT

j_call: TRBJ2-3
clone_size: NA
v_call: TRBV7-2
d_call: NA
cdr3_aa: CASSRTGDTQYF
cdr3_nt: TGTGCCAGCAGCCGAACTGGAGATACGCAGTATTTT

j_call: TRBJ2-7
clone_size: many
v_call: TRBV6-2/TRBV6-3
d_call: NA
cdr3_aa: CASADRPYEQYF
cdr3_nt: TGTGCCAGCGCCGACAGACCCTACGAGCAGTACTTC

j_call: TRBJ2-7
clone_size: many
v_call: TRBV7-2
d_call: NA
cdr3_aa: CASSPSLSYEQYF
cdr3_nt: TGTGCCAGCAGCCCTTCCCTCTCCTACGAGCAGTACTTC

j_call: TRBJ2-2
clone_size: many
v_call: TRBV20-1
d_call: TRBD2
cdr3_aa: CSARVGLVGTGELFF
cdr3_nt: TGCAGTGCTAGGGTTGGACTAGTCGGCACCGGGGAGCTGTTTTTT

j_call: TRBJ2-7
clone_size: few
v_call: TRBV20-1
d_call: NA
cdr3_aa: CSAREASASSYEQYF
cdr3_nt: TGCAGTGCTAGGGAAGCTAGCGCCTCCTCCTACGAGCAGTACTTC

j_call: TRBJ2-2
clone_size: many
v_call: TRBV29-1
d_call: NA
cdr3_aa: CSVVGQNTGELFF
cdr3_nt: TGCAGCGTCGTAGGACAGAACACCGGGGAGCTGTTTTTT

j_call: TRBJ2-7
clone_size: NA
v_call: TRBV7-2
d_call: TRBD1
cdr3_aa: CASSFSYLRGQSYEQYF
cdr3_nt: TGTGCCAGCAGCTTCTCGTATCTGAGGGGGCAAAGCTACGAGCAGTACTTC

j_call: TRBJ2-2
clone_size: NA
v_call: TRBV9
d_call: NA
cdr3_aa: CASSTSGELFF
cdr3_nt: TGTGCCAGCAGCACCTCTGGGGAGCTGTTTTTT

j_call: TRBJ2-1
clone_size: few
v_call: TRBV27
d_call: TRBD1
cdr3_aa: CASSPLGQGRTEQFF
cdr3_nt: TGTGCCAGCAGTCCCCTCGGACAGGGTAGGACTGAGCAGTTCTTC

j_call: TRBJ2-2
clone_size: NA
v_call: TRBV27
d_call: NA
cdr3_aa: CASSLPRFLPGQGSNTGELFF
cdr3_nt: TGTGCCAGCAGTTTACCCCGTTTTTTACCGGGGCAAGGCTCGAACACCGGGGAGCTGTTTTTT

j_call: TRBJ1-2
clone_size: many
v_call: TRBV2
d_call: TRBD1
cdr3_aa: CASSRGQGRNYGYTF
cdr3_nt: TGTGCCAGCAGTAGGGGACAGGGAAGGAACTATGGCTACACCTTC

j_call: TRBJ1-2
clone_size: few
v_call: TRBV5-1
d_call: TRBD1
cdr3_aa: CASGQGGNYGYTF
cdr3_nt: TGCGCCAGCGGACAGGGGGGGAACTATGGCTACACCTTC

j_call: TRBJ2-7
clone_size: few
v_call: TRBV12-3/TRBV12-4
d_call: TRBD2
cdr3_aa: CASSLTAGVGEQYF
cdr3_nt: TGTGCCAGCAGTTTAACAGCGGGGGTAGGCGAGCAGTACTTC

j_call: TRBJ2-5
clone_size: few
v_call: TRBV10-3
d_call: NA
cdr3_aa: CAISGADSQETQYF
cdr3_nt: TGTGCCATCAGTGGAGCGGACAGCCAAGAGACCCAGTACTTC

j_call: TRBJ2-3
clone_size: NA
v_call: TRBV12-3/TRBV12-4
d_call: NA
cdr3_aa: CASSGPVGGSSDTQYF
cdr3_nt: TGTGCCAGCAGTGGCCCTGTGGGGGGCAGTTCAGATACGCAGTATTTT